These 11 T cell receptor beta chains were sequenced from one sample in a study of cytomegalovirus exposure and HLA in healthy donors. The PCR used 60 Vbeta and 13 Jbeta primers. Profiled with immunoSEQ multiplex PCR; TCRdb holds only in-frame clones, not every one. The sample contains fewer than 250,000 clones, about 85% of which appear only once. The sample consisted of PBMCs. Every receptor here comes from a woman in her 50s in good health and CMV-seropositive.

This chain joins TRBV6-6 and TRBJ1-2; perhaps TRBD1 as D (6 bases). Trimming pared 6 bases from V and 4 bases from J, leaving 15 bases between. The CDR3 totals 14 residues. Germline CDR1 MNHNY, CDR2 SVGAGI (reference sequence). The CDR3 region has the DNA TGTGCCAGCAGGCGAGTTCAGGGGATCTATGGCTACACCTTC. Translating it yields CASRRVQGIYGYTF.

The rearrangement uses TRBV7-3 and TRBJ2-1; D remains unclear. The CDR3 length is 11 residues. V was clipped by 5 bases and J by 5 bases, with 4 bases between them. Germline-derived CDR1 and CDR2 are SGHTA and FQGTGA. CDR3 DNA sequence: TGTGCCAGCAGCGGCAACAATGAGCAGTTCTTC. Protein product: CASSGNNEQFF.

The V and J genes are TRBV6-5 and TRBJ1-2, with a tentative D call TRBD1 (6 bases). The germline V gene encodes CDR1 MNHEY and CDR2 SVGAGI. CDR3 size: 14 residues. V lost 6 bases and J lost 3, with 14 bases in between. In DNA, the CDR3 is TGTGCCAGCAGCGACGACAGGCGGGACTATGGCTACACCTTC. It yields the protein CASSDDRRDYGYTF.

V usage is TRBV19 and J usage is TRBJ2-7, with TRBD2 as a possible D gene (5 bases). The CDR3 sequence is 12 residues long. The ends were cut back, 3 bases at V and 5 bases at J, with 8 bases in the middle. The germline V gene has CDR1 LNHDA and CDR2 SQIVND (reference sequence). CDR3 sequence (DNA): TGTGCCAGTAGTATGTCCGGGGACGAGCAGTACTTC. As protein: CASSMSGDEQYF. The full variable domain, completed using reference TRBV19 and TRBJ2-7, is DGGITQSPKYLFRKEGQNVTLSCEQNLNHDAMYWYRQDPGQGLRLIYYSQIVNDFQKGDIAEGYSVSREKKESFPLTVTSAQKNPTAFYLCASSMSGDEQYFGPGTRLTVT.

V usage is TRBV7-9 and J usage is TRBJ1-2; D gene uncertain. This CDR3 has 14 amino acids. Germline V gene data show CDR1 as SEHNR and CDR2 as FQNEAQ (reference sequence). V was shortened by 1 base and J by 0 bases, with 6 bases between the two germline ends. In DNA form, the CDR3 reads TGTGCCAGCAGCTTAGACGGAGCTAACTATGGCTACACCTTC. Translated: CASSLDGANYGYTF.

The chain recombines TRBV9 with TRBJ1-1; D gene ambiguous. Germline-derived CDR1 and CDR2 are SGDLS and YYNGEE. The germline V and J ends were trimmed by 2 bases and 4 bases, with 9 bases remaining between them. This CDR3 region has 13 residues. In DNA form, the CDR3 reads TGTGCCAGCAGCGTCGCCGGTAGCACTGAAGCTTTCTTT. Translation: CASSVAGSTEAFF.

The V call is TRBV15, the J call TRBJ1-4, with D possibly TRBD1 on 6 matching bases. CDR1 and CDR2 from the germline V gene are LNHNV and YYDKDF (reference sequence). V dropped 3 bases and J dropped 7 bases, with 21 bases sitting between them. This CDR3 is built from 17 residues. The CDR3 DNA follows: TGTGCCACCAGCAGCCGCCGGGGGGGGGCATTCGGTGAAAAACTGTTTTTT. It is translated as CATSSRRGGAFGEKLFF.

The genes are TRBV5-5 and TRBJ2-2; TRBD1 is a possible D gene (5 bases). Trimming stripped 4 bases from V and 0 bases from J, with 7 bases between. CDR3 length equals 14 residues. Per the germline V gene, CDR1 is SGHKS and CDR2 is YYEKEE (reference sequence). The CDR3 spells CASSVTANTGELFF. The CDR3 region has the DNA TGTGCCAGCAGCGTGACAGCGAACACCGGGGAGCTGTTTTTT.

The J gene is TRBJ2-3, the V gene TRBV29-1; no firm D call. The V gene lost 3 bases and the J gene lost 0 bases, with 10 bases spanning the gap. The CDR3 has 14 amino acids. Germline lookup yields CDR1 SQVTM and CDR2 ANQGSEA. The CDR3 region is CSVEYQSSTDTQYF. For the CDR3, the DNA is TGCAGCGTTGAGTATCAGTCTAGCACAGATACGCAGTATTTT.

The rearrangement joins TRBV9 to TRBJ2-6; D remains unclear. The V and J ends lost 6 bases and 2 bases respectively, with 6 bases between them. The CDR3 is made up of 13 amino acids. Germline V gene sequence: CDR1 SGDLS, CDR2 YYNGEE. CDR3 amino acids: CASTLTGANVLTF. In DNA, the CDR3 is TGTGCCAGCACCCTTACTGGGGCCAACGTCCTGACTTTC.

This sequence joins TRBV30 and TRBJ1-6; tentative D call: TRBD1 (6 bases). The germline gives CDR1 GTSNPN, CDR2 SVGIG (reference sequence). The ends were cut back, 4 bases at V and 6 bases at J, with 16 bases in the middle. This CDR3 comprises 15 residues. The CDR3 spells CAWTSLTGGNSPLHF. Here the CDR3 DNA reads TGTGCCTGGACGTCCCTGACAGGCGGTAATTCACCCCTCCACTTT.